One T cell receptor beta chain is described in this entry. Its antigen is currently not known. No base quality information exists; no much larger clone differs at one position. The immunoSEQ Assay, a bias-controlled multiplex PCR, was used to amplify TCRbeta CDR3 regions from genomic DNA. In the paper's pipeline: The number of nucleated cells in each sample was estimated by amplification of reference gene primers within the assay. Sequence reads were collapsed and filtered to measure the absolute abundance of every unique TCRbeta CDR3 rearrangement. For each sample, productive Simpson clonality was calculated by taking the square root of Simpson's diversity index across productive rearrangements. TCRdb limited this immuneACCESS table to in-frame rearrangements with V and J called. A share of clones is missing; checked studies link under half to unresolved V genes, and the rest is unexplained. V, J and clone size are taken as reported in that table, and D and trimming were inferred from the DNA itself. The sample table shows some 300,000 clones, and more than 80% are seen once. 6.3% of the sample is in the top ten clones.

At one collaborating source in Seattle, patients were enrolled during active infection and were followed longitudinally through the course of disease. Collaborating institutions collected whole blood in K2EDTA tubes following their own protocols. For TCRbeta analysis, collaborator samples were shipped as frozen whole blood, as isolated PBMCs, or as DNA extracted from either sample type. The sample belongs to a study of blood T cell repertoires in COVID-19 (dated by TCRdb to 2018 to 2020). About the study as a whole: Samples covering the acute and convalescent phases of COVID-19 were provided by collaborators in the United States, Italy and Spain. The material from the prospective study consisted of cDNA or gDNA derived from T cells, B-cell-depleted T cells, or PBMCs. The dataset comprised deeply sampled blood TCRbeta repertoires from subjects exposed to, actively infected with, or recovered from COVID-19. The repertoires were released in a freely available public database intended as a resource for research on the immune response to SARS-CoV-2. The samples were drawn from the first 160 participants of the ongoing ImmuneRACE study and from under 1,500 subjects provided by 6 global collaborators. Sample metadata almost always included a de-identified subject ID, COVID-19 status, age in years and sex. HLA class I and class II types, where available, came from metadata supplied by the sample provider rather than from assay-based typing. Study-wide findings and limitations: Clinical and demographic metadata were provided uncurated, with the amount varying by source and participant.

CDR1 and CDR2 are drawn from the germline V gene: MGHRA, YSYEKL. Its CDR3 holds 15 amino acids, cysteine through phenylalanine. The read is trimmed to its CDR3 DNA, 45 bases read in frame from base 1. The junction shows trimming of 8 bases on V and 7 bases on J, and the gene matches do not reach 10 bases of it. The chain is assembled from TRBV4-1 and TRBJ2-2; 10 bases in the junction line up with TRBD2. Material for sequencing was peripheral blood. This TCR was sampled from a woman in her forties or fifties with COVID-19, enrolled during active disease. The CDR3 in this case is CASRPAGGPSGELFF. The nucleotide sequence reads TGCGCCAGCCGACCAGCGGGAGGGCCGAGCGGGGAGCTGTTTTTT.